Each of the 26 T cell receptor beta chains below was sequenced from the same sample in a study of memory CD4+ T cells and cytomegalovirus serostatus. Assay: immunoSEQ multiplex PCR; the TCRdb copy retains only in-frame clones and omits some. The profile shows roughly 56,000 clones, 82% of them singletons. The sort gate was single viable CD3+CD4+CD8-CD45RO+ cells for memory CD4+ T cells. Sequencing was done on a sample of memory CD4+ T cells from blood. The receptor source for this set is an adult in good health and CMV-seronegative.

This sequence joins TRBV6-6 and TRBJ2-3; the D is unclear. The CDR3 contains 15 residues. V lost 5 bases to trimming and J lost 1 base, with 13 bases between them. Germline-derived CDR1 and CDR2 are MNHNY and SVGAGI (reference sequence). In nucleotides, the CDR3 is TGTGCCAGCAGTCGAGGTTTCACCCGCACAGATACGCAGTATTTT. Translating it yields CASSRGFTRTDTQYF.

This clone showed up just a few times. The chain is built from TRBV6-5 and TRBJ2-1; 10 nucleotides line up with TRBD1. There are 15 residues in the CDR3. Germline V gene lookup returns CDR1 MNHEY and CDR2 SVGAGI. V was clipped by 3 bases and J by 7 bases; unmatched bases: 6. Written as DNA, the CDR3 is TGTGCCAGCAGTTATCCCGGGACAGGGGTAAATGAGCAGTTCTTC. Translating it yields CASSYPGTGVNEQFF.

Here the CDR3 reads CASSLGQIQPQHF. In DNA form, the CDR3 reads TGTGCCAGCAGTCTCGGACAGATTCAGCCCCAGCATTTT. The chain has TRBV7-2 and TRBJ1-5; the D gene is possibly TRBD1 (6 bases). CDR1 and CDR2 from the germline V gene are SGHTA and FQGNSA. The germline V and J ends were trimmed by 6 bases and 6 bases, with 12 bases remaining between them. CDR3 size: 13 residues.

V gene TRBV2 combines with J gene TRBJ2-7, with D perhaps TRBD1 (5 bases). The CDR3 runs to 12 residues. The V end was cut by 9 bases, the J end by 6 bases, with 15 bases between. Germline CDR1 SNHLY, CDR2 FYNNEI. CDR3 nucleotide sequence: TGTGCCAGTCGCCAAGTTGGGGCCGAGCAGTACTTC. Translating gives CASRQVGAEQYF.

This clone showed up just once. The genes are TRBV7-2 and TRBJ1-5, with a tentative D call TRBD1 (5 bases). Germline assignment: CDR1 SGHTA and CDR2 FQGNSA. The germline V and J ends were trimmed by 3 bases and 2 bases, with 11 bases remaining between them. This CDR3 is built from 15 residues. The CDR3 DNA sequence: TGTGCCAGCAGCTTCTCCGGGGCCGGCAATCAGCCCCAGCATTTT. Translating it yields CASSFSGAGNQPQHF.

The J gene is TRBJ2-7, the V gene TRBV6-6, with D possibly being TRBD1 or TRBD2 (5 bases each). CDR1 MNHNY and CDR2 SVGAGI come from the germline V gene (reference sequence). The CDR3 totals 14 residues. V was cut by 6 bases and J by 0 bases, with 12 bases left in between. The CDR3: CASRRDAPSYEQYF. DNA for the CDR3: TGTGCCAGCAGACGGGACGCCCCCTCCTACGAGCAGTACTTC.

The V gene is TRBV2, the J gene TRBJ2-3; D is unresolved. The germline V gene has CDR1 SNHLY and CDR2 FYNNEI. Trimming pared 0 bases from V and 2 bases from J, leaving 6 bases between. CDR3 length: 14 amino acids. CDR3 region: CASSEALPTDTQYF. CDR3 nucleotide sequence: TGTGCCAGCAGTGAAGCTCTCCCCACAGATACGCAGTATTTT.

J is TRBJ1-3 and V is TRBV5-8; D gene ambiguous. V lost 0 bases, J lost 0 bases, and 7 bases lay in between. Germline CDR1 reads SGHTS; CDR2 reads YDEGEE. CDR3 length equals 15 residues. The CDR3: CASSLAQVSGNTIYF. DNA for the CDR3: TGTGCCAGCAGCTTGGCCCAGGTCTCTGGAAACACCATATATTTT.

The CDR3 reads CASSKMSSQLNTEAFF. DNA of the CDR3: TGTGCCAGCAGCAAAATGAGTAGCCAGTTGAACACTGAAGCTTTCTTT. The chain joins TRBV21-1 to TRBJ1-1. TRBV21-1 represents a pseudogene. This CDR3 has 16 residues.

CDR3 nucleotide sequence: TGCGCCAGCAGCTTGGTGGGGATTCCCTACGAGCAGTACTTC. Translated: CASSLVGIPYEQYF. The chain couples TRBV5-1 to TRBJ2-7; no definite D call. The CDR3 spans 14 residues. The V and J ends lost 0 bases and 2 bases respectively, with 9 bases between them. The germline V gene has CDR1 SGHRS and CDR2 YFSETQ.

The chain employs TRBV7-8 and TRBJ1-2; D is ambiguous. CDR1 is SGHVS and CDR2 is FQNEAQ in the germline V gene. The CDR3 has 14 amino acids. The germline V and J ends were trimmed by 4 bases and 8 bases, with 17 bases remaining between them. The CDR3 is CASSSSSSPAGYTF. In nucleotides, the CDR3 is TGTGCCAGCAGCTCATCGTCCAGTCCCGCGGGCTACACCTTC.

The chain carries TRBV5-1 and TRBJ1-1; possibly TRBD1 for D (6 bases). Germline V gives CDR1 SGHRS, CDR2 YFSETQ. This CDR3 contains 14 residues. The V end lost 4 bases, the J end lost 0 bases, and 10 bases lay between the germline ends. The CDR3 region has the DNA TGCGCCAGCAGCCCGCAGGGGTTGAACACTGAAGCTTTCTTT. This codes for CASSPQGLNTEAFF.

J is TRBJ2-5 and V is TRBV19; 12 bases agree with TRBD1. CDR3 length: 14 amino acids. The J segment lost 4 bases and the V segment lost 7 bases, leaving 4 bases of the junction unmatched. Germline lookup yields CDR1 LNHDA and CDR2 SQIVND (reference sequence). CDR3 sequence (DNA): TGTGCCAGTAAAAGGGACAGGGGGCGAGAGACCCAGTACTTC. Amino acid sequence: CASKRDRGRETQYF.

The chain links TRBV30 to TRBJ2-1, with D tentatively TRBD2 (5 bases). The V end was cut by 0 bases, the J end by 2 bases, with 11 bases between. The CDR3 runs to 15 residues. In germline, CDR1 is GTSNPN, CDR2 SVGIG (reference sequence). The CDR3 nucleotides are TGTGCCTGGAGTGTCGGAGGTTACGCCTACAATGAGCAGTTCTTC. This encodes CAWSVGGYAYNEQFF.

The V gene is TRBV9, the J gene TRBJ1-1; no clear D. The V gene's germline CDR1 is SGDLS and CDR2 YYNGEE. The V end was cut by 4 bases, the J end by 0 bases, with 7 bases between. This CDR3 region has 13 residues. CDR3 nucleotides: TGTGCCAGCAGCCCAAATGTGAACACTGAAGCTTTCTTT. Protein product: CASSPNVNTEAFF.

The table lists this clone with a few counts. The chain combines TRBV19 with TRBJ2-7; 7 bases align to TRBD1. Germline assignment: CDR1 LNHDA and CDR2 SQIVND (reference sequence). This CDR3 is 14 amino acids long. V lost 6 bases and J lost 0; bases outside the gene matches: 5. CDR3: CASSPRTGSYEQYF. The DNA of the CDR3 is TGTGCCAGTAGCCCACGGACAGGCTCCTACGAGCAGTACTTC.

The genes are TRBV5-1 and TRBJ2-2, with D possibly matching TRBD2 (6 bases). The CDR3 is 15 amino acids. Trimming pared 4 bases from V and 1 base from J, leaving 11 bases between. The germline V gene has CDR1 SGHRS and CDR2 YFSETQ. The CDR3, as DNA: TGCGCCAGCAGCCGGGACTCCCGGAACACCGGGGAGCTGTTTTTT. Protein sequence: CASSRDSRNTGELFF.

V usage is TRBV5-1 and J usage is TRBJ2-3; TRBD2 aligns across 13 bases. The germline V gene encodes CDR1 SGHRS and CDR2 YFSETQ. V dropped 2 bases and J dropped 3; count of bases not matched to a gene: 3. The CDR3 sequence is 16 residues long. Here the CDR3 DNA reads TGCGCCAGCAGCTTAGGACTAGCGGGGGTAACAGATACGCAGTATTTT. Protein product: CASSLGLAGVTDTQYF. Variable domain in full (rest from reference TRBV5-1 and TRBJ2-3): KAGVTQTPRYLIKTRGQQVTLSCSPISGHRSVSWYQQTPGQGLQFLFEYFSETQRNKGNFPGRFSGRQFSNSRSEMNVSTLELGDSALYLCASSLGLAGVTDTQYFGPGTRLTVL.

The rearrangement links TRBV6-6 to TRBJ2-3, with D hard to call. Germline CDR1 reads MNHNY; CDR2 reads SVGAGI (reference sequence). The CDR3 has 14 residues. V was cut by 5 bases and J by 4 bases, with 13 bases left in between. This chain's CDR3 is CASSPRSGSDTQYF. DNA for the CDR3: TGTGCCAGCAGTCCTCGGTCCGGGTCAGATACGCAGTATTTT.

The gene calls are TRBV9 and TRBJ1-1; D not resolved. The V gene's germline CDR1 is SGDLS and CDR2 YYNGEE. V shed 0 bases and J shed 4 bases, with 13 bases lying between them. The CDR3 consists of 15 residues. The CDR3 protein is CASSVADNSFTEAFF. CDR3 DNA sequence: TGTGCCAGCAGCGTAGCCGATAATAGTTTCACTGAAGCTTTCTTT.

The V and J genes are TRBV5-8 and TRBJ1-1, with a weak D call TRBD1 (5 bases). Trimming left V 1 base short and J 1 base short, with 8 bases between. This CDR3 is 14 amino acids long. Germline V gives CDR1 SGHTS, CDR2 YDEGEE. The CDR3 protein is CASSLPDRNTEAFF. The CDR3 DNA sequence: TGTGCCAGCAGCTTGCCTGACAGGAACACTGAAGCTTTCTTT.

This CDR3 reads CASSIKAGALYGYTF. The DNA for the CDR3 is TGTGCCAGTAGTATAAAGGCAGGGGCCCTCTATGGCTACACCTTC. The J gene is TRBJ1-2, the V gene TRBV19; D is perhaps TRBD1 (6 bases). The CDR3 is 15 amino acids. V was shortened by 2 bases and J by 4 bases, with 14 bases between the two germline ends. CDR1 and CDR2 (germline): LNHDA, SQIVND (reference sequence).

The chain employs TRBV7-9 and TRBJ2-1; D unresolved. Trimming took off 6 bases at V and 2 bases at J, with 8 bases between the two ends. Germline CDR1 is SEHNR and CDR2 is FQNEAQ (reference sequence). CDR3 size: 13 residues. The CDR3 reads CASRKQTYNEQFF. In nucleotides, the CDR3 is TGTGCCAGCAGAAAACAGACCTACAATGAGCAGTTCTTC. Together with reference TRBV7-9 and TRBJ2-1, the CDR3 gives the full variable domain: DTGVSQNPRHKITKRGQNVTFRCDPISEHNRLYWYRQTLGQGPEFLTYFQNEAQLEKSRLLSDRFSAERPKGSFSTLEIQRTEQGDSAMYLCASRKQTYNEQFFGPGTRLTVL.

The CDR3, as DNA: TGTGCCAGCAGCTTAGAGGGAACTTCACCCCTCCACTTT. Residues: CASSLEGTSPLHF. The V and J genes are TRBV11-2 and TRBJ1-6, with D uncertain. V shed 0 bases and J shed 9 bases, with 6 bases lying between them. CDR3 size: 13 residues. Germline CDR1 reads SGHAT; CDR2 reads FQNNGV.

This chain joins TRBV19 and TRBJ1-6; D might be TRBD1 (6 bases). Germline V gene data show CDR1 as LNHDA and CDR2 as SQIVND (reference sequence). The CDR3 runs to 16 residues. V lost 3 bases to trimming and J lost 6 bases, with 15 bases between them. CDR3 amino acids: CASSITAGGPNSPLHF. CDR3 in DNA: TGTGCCAGTAGTATTACCGCCGGGGGGCCTAATTCACCCCTCCACTTT.

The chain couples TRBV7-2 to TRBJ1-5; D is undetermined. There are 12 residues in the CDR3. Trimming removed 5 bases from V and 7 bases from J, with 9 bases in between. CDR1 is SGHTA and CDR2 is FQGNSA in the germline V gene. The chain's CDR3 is CASSEMGQPQHF. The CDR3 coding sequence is TGTGCCAGCAGCGAGATGGGGCAGCCCCAGCATTTT.